This T cell receptor (beta chain) was documented in a study of T cells in Graves' hyperthyroidism and ophthalmopathy. Amplification of TCR beta CDR3 regions used RNA as the template. TCR CDR3 underwent first-round RT-PCR with the HTBI primer set. TCRdb redid the calling of the multiplex PCR reads with MiXCR, one entry per CDR3 protein. In the table there are a few hundred thousand distinct CDR3 sequences, 15% to 18% of which are singletons. This clonotype has at least ten counts. Losses at the gene ends were 4 bases for V and 4 bases for J; bases not matched to a gene: 5. CDR3 length equals 14 residues. Germline V gives CDR1 ENHRY, CDR2 SYGVKD.

This clonotype was obtained from a woman in her twenties or thirties with Graves' hyperthyroidism. Sequenced input: blood. The chain combines TRBV10-3 with TRBJ1-1, with 8 bases aligning to TRBD1. CDR3 region: CAISVTGEVTEAFF. As DNA, the CDR3 is TGTGCCATCAGTGTGACAGGGGAGGTCACTGAAGCTTTCTTT.